This TCR beta chain was profiled in a study of shared clonotypes between healthy human individuals. Measured with immunoSEQ multiplex PCR; TCRdb has only the in-frame clones, and not every one. The sample contains about 2 million clones, 90% to 95% of which appear only once. CDR1 is SGHVS, CDR2 FNYEAQ, per germline. The CDR3 covers 15 residues. V dropped 5 bases and J dropped 1; count of bases not matched to a gene: 4. Sequencing used naive CD4+ T cells sorted from blood. The subset is: CD45RA+ positively selected. The chain uses TRBV7-6 and TRBJ2-3, with TRBD2 identical over 9 bases. This TCR derives from a man aged 18 to 30 in good health. Written as DNA, the CDR3 is TGTGCCAGCAGCCCCGGCGGGGGGGGCACAGATACGCAGTATTTT. It is translated as CASSPGGGGTDTQYF.